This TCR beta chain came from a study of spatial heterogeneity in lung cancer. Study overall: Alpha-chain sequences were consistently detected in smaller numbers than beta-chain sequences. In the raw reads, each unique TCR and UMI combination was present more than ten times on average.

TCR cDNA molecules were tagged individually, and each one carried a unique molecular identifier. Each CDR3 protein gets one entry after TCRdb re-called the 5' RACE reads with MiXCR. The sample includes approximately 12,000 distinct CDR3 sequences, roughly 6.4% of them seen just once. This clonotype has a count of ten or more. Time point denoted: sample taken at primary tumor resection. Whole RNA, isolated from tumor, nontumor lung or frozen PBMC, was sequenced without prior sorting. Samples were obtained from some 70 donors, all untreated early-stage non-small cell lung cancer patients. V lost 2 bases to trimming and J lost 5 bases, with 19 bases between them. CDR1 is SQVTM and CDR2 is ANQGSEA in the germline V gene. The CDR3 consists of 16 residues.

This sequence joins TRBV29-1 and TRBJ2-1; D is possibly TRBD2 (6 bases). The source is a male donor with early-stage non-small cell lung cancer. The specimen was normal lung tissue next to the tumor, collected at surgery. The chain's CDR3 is CSVEFPGLLGHNEQFF. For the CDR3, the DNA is TGCAGCGTTGAATTCCCGGGACTCCTCGGGCACAATGAGCAGTTCTTC.